The next 21 T cell receptor beta chains were all read from a single sample in a study of shared clonotypes between healthy human individuals. This table comes from immunoSEQ multiplex PCR, and its TCRdb copy is limited to in-frame clones, with some not included. The profile shows 1.6 million or so clones, less than 99% of them singletons. Material for sequencing was naive CD4+ T cells sorted from blood. Regarding subset: CD45RA+ positively selected. These receptors came from a young man in good health.

The chain has TRBV10-3 and TRBJ2-3, with TRBD2 matching over 8 bases. The CDR3 has 16 residues. Germline V gene lookup returns CDR1 ENHRY and CDR2 SYGVKD. V gave up 6 bases and J gave up 5 bases; unmatched junction bases: 13. CDR3: CAISRLREDFVDTQYF. The CDR3 DNA follows: TGTGCCATCAGCCGTTTGCGGGAGGATTTTGTAGATACGCAGTATTTT.

Details on this clone: One end of the junction does not line up with germline, which may come from a read error. The rearrangement joins TRBV28 to TRBJ1-1, with D uncertain. This CDR3 comprises 12 residues. The germline V gene encodes CDR1 MDHEN and CDR2 SYDVKM. CDR3 in amino acids: CASSKDPYSRLF. CDR3 coding DNA: TGTGCCAGCAGTAAGGACCCCTACTCGAGGCTCTTT.

The chain recombines TRBV5-1 with TRBJ2-7; D is uncertain. Trimming left V 0 bases short and J 4 bases short, with 8 bases between. This CDR3 has 13 residues. Germline V lookup: CDR1 SGHRS, CDR2 YFSETQ. CDR3 protein: CASSLEGHYEQYF. The CDR3 DNA follows: TGCGCCAGCAGCTTGGAGGGTCATTACGAGCAGTACTTC.

J is TRBJ1-3 and V is TRBV4-1; 12 nucleotides align to TRBD1. The CDR3 has 16 residues. In germline, CDR1 is MGHRA, CDR2 YSYEKL. The junction had 5 bases not matched to a gene; V was cut back by 3 bases and J by 5 bases. This CDR3 reads CASSHAGTGGRNTIYF. In nucleotides, the CDR3 is TGCGCCAGCAGCCACGCCGGGACAGGGGGCAGAAACACCATATATTTT.

J is TRBJ2-7 and V is TRBV4-1, with D possibly called TRBD1 or TRBD2 (6 bases each). The CDR3 consists of 16 residues. The germline V gene has CDR1 MGHRA and CDR2 YSYEKL. V was shortened by 4 bases and J by 3 bases, with 19 bases between the two germline ends. The CDR3 nucleotides are TGCGCCAGCAGCCCAAATTGGGGGGACACCAGCTACGAGCAGTACTTC. It translates to CASSPNWGDTSYEQYF.

As regards this clone: Additional DNA sequences in this sample encode the identical CDR3. The chain links TRBV30 to TRBJ1-5; D unresolved. There are 13 residues in the CDR3. Trimming took 0 bases from V and 7 from J, leaving 10 bases between them. Germline loops: CDR1 GTSNPN, CDR2 SVGIG (reference sequence). CDR3 sequence (DNA): TGTGCCTGGAGTGTAGGTGGCAGCCAGCCCCAGCATTTT. Translation: CAWSVGGSQPQHF.

The chain is built from TRBV10-1 and TRBJ2-2; TRBD2 matches at 8 bases. This CDR3 is 18 amino acids long. Trimming cost V 0 bases and J 6 bases; bases outside gene matches: 12. The germline V gene encodes CDR1 WNHNN and CDR2 SYGVQD (reference sequence). The CDR3 region has the DNA TGCGCCAGCAGTGAGTCGAAGCACGGAGCGGGAGTAGCCGGGGAGCTGTTTTTT. This gives the protein CASSESKHGAGVAGELFF.

The J gene is TRBJ2-1, the V gene TRBV6-5; D uncertain. In germline, CDR1 is MNHEY, CDR2 SVGAGI. V was trimmed by 4 bases and J by 3 bases, leaving 13 bases between them. This CDR3 spans 15 amino acids. Written as DNA, the CDR3 is TGTGCCAGCAGTTCCTCCCGGAAGGGCTACAATGAGCAGTTCTTC. Translation: CASSSSRKGYNEQFF.

The chain carries TRBV9 and TRBJ2-1; 8 positions match TRBD2. The CDR3 has 17 amino acids. Germline V gene lookup returns CDR1 SGDLS and CDR2 YYNGEE. The J segment lost 0 bases and the V segment lost 3 bases, leaving 8 bases of the junction unmatched. CDR3 amino acids: CASSDFSGTRSYNEQFF. The CDR3, as DNA: TGTGCCAGCAGCGATTTTAGCGGGACCCGCTCCTACAATGAGCAGTTCTTC.

The rearrangement joins TRBV27 to TRBJ2-7; 8 nucleotides match TRBD2. V lost 6 bases and J lost 0; bases outside the gene matches: 7. The V gene's germline CDR1 is MNHEY and CDR2 SMNVEV (reference sequence). This CDR3 is 15 amino acids long. This chain's CDR3 is CASRRGAASSYEQYF. The DNA of the CDR3 is TGTGCCAGCAGGCGGGGGGCTGCAAGCTCCTACGAGCAGTACTTC.

This rearrangement joins TRBV19 to TRBJ2-7, with 7 positions matching TRBD2. V lost 5 bases and J lost 6; bases outside the gene matches: 4. CDR3 length: 12 amino acids. From germline, CDR1 is LNHDA and CDR2 SQIVND (reference sequence). CDR3 amino acids: CASSAGVGEQYF. CDR3 in DNA: TGTGCCAGTAGTGCGGGGGTGGGCGAGCAGTACTTC.

Regarding this clone: In the same sample, other DNA sequences code for this CDR3. This chain links TRBV6-5 with TRBJ1-1; 7 bases line up with TRBD1. V lost 4 bases to trimming and J lost 5 bases; unmatched junction nucleotides: 7. Germline-derived CDR1 and CDR2 are MNHEY and SVGAGI. This CDR3 spans 14 amino acids. CDR3 bases: TGTGCCAGCAGTTTAGACAGGGTACGGACTGAAGCTTTCTTT. It translates to CASSLDRVRTEAFF.

The chain couples TRBV29-1 to TRBJ2-7, with 7 bases identical to TRBD1. CDR1 and CDR2 (germline): SQVTM, ANQGSEA. Trimming at V came to 2 bases and at J to 6 bases, leaving 7 bases not matched to a gene. The CDR3 is 13 residues long. CDR3 nucleotides: TGCAGCGTTGAAAGTGCGGCAGGGGGCGAGCAGTACTTC. This codes for CSVESAAGGEQYF.

In its sample, this clone was seen once. The genes are TRBV5-6 and TRBJ2-7; D might be TRBD2 (6 bases). CDR3 length: 17 amino acids. V dropped 4 bases and J dropped 0 bases, with 20 bases sitting between them. Germline CDR1 reads SGHDT; CDR2 reads YYEEEE. CDR3 nucleotides: TGTGCCAGCAGCCGTATCAACAGAGCGGGCAGCTCCTACGAGCAGTACTTC. This encodes CASSRINRAGSSYEQYF.

J is TRBJ2-3 and V is TRBV10-3; 8 bases are a match to TRBD1. CDR3 length: 15 amino acids. Germline loops: CDR1 ENHRY, CDR2 SYGVKD. With 6 bases clipped from V and 5 bases from J, the junction kept 10 bases outside the gene matches. CDR3 loop: CAIRGQGTDRDTQYF. The CDR3 nucleotides are TGTGCCATCAGAGGACAGGGTACCGATCGAGATACGCAGTATTTT.

The chain employs TRBV9 and TRBJ2-3; 14 nucleotides match TRBD2. Trimming at V came to 4 bases and at J to 4 bases, leaving 2 bases not matched to a gene. Germline V lookup: CDR1 SGDLS, CDR2 YYNGEE. CDR3 length equals 15 residues. The CDR3: CASSRLAGGSDTQYF. In nucleotides, the CDR3 is TGTGCCAGCAGCAGACTAGCGGGAGGGTCAGATACGCAGTATTTT.

V usage is TRBV30 and J usage is TRBJ2-7, with 7 bases identical to TRBD1. Germline CDR1 and CDR2: GTSNPN and SVGIG (reference sequence). V shed 4 bases, J shed 3 bases, and the junction held 9 bases outside the gene matches. The CDR3 is 14 residues long. The CDR3: CAWTPGGKLYEQYF. DNA for the CDR3: TGTGCCTGGACCCCAGGGGGAAAACTCTACGAGCAGTACTTC.

The V and J genes are TRBV7-2 and TRBJ2-3; D is unresolved. The V end was cut by 3 bases, the J end by 10 bases, with 11 bases between. This CDR3 is 12 amino acids long. Germline CDR1 is SGHTA and CDR2 is FQGNSA. The CDR3 DNA follows: TGTGCCAGCAGCTTTCTCTCTAGATCGCAGTATTTT. Its translation is CASSFLSRSQYF.

The chain couples TRBV2 to TRBJ2-4; tentative D call: TRBD1 (7 bases). V shed 6 bases and J shed 8 bases, with 11 bases lying between them. Per the germline V gene, CDR1 is SNHLY and CDR2 is FYNNEI. The CDR3 contains 12 residues. The CDR3 bases are TGTGCCAGCAGGGCCAGGGGGGACATTCAGTACTTC. It codes for CASRARGDIQYF.

The chain is built from TRBV12-2 and TRBJ1-2; TRBD1 was called by the table and not checked on the DNA. TRBV12-2 is termed a pseudogene. The length of the CDR3 is 16 residues. The chain's CDR3 is CASRLILRKGALGYTF. The CDR3, as DNA: TGTGCAAGTCGCTTAATTCTTCGAAAGGGGGCGCTCGGCTACACCTTC.

This clone has just one count. The V and J genes are TRBV19 and TRBJ2-1; D is possibly TRBD2 (6 bases). Germline assignment: CDR1 LNHDA and CDR2 SQIVND (reference sequence). Between the trimmed V and J ends, which lost 6 bases and 2 bases, there was a span of 14 bases. This CDR3 is built from 15 residues. The CDR3 sequence is CASRSPGDPYNEQFF. The CDR3 DNA is TGTGCCAGTAGGTCCCCGGGAGACCCCTACAATGAGCAGTTCTTC.